One and the same sample provided the 20 T cell receptor beta chains below, sequenced in a study of T cells in Graves' hyperthyroidism and ophthalmopathy. Amplified regions were TCR beta CDR3 sequences from RNA transcripts. The primer set for the first-round RT-PCR of the TCR CDR3 was HTBI. TCRdb independently ran MiXCR on the multiplex PCR reads; one entry per CDR3 protein. The sample records approximately 620,000 distinct CDR3 sequences, approximately 16% being singletons. Sample: blood. These receptors all stem from a woman between 40 and 50 years old with Graves' ophthalmopathy.

This clonotype was found many times. The chain is built from TRBV12-3 or TRBV12-4 and TRBJ1-5; a possible D gene is TRBD1 (6 bases). V was pared by 2 bases and J by 4 bases, with 12 bases between. The CDR3 consists of 15 residues. The CDR3 spells CASSLYRQENQPQHF. The CDR3 nucleotides are TGTGCCAGCAGTTTATATCGACAGGAAAATCAGCCCCAGCATTTT.

The rearrangement joins TRBV6-1 to TRBJ1-2; the match to TRBD1 covers 8 bases. The CDR3 sequence is 13 residues long. V gave up 6 bases and J gave up 12 bases; unmatched junction bases: 12. Germline V gene sequence: CDR1 MNHNS, CDR2 SASEGT. Here the CDR3 DNA reads TGTGCCAGCAGGGAGATAAGGACAGGGAAGGACACCTTC. Its protein product is CASREIRTGKDTF.

This clonotype was detected many times. V usage is TRBV6-1 and J usage is TRBJ1-4; tentative D call: TRBD1 (5 bases). V was pared by 5 bases and J by 7 bases, with 17 bases between. Germline loops: CDR1 MNHNS, CDR2 SASEGT. CDR3 length equals 15 residues. For the CDR3, the DNA is TGTGCCAGCAGTCCTCGAGGGGCGAGGAGTGAAAAACTGTTTTTT. This encodes CASSPRGARSEKLFF.

This clonotype was seen repeatedly, ten times or more. The genes are TRBV6-1 and TRBJ1-1, with TRBD1 matching 7 bases. This CDR3 has 13 residues. Trimming removed 6 bases from V and 4 bases from J; junction bases left unmatched: 5. Looked up from germline, CDR1 is MNHNS and CDR2 is SASEGT. The CDR3 loop is CASRTTGVTEAFF. CDR3 in DNA: TGTGCCAGCAGAACCACAGGGGTCACTGAAGCTTTCTTT.

About this clonotype itself: A read error is possible here, since a much larger clone lies one base away. The genes are TRBV20-1 and TRBJ2-3, with TRBD2 matching 11 bases. From germline, CDR1 is DFQATT and CDR2 SNEGSKA (reference sequence). This CDR3 contains 15 residues. V gave up 4 bases and J gave up 2 bases; unmatched junction bases: 5. The CDR3 is CSAKSTSGNTDTQYF. In DNA form, the CDR3 reads TGCAGTGCTAAGTCGACTAGCGGGAACACAGATACGCAGTATTTT.

This clonotype was recorded at least ten times. The chain couples TRBV20-1 to TRBJ2-3; D is undetermined. The V end was cut by 1 base, the J end by 0 bases, with 11 bases between. The CDR3 consists of 15 residues. Germline V gene sequence: CDR1 DFQATT, CDR2 SNEGSKA (reference sequence). The CDR3: CSARGSFRSTDTQYF. CDR3 DNA sequence: TGCAGTGCTAGAGGATCGTTCAGAAGCACAGATACGCAGTATTTT.

This clonotype was detected many times. The chain employs TRBV28 and TRBJ2-5; 7 nucleotides line up with TRBD2. CDR1 and CDR2 (germline): MDHEN, SYDVKM. Losses at the gene ends were 4 bases for V and 2 bases for J; bases not matched to a gene: 10. This CDR3 spans 16 amino acids. The CDR3 DNA is TGTGCCAGCAGTTCGATTGGACTAGGGGAGCAAGAGACCCAGTACTTC. It is translated as CASSSIGLGEQETQYF.

Concerning this clonotype: This could be a read error, since a much larger clone is one nucleotide away. The rearrangement joins TRBV7-8 to TRBJ2-1; maybe TRBD2 (7 bases). Germline values: CDR1 SGHVS, CDR2 FQNEAQ. There are 15 residues in the CDR3. CDR3 in DNA: TGTGCCGGCAGCCCTAAAAGCGGGACAAGGAATGAGCAGTTCTTC. This translates into CAGSPKSGTRNEQFF.

This clonotype showed up many times. The genes are TRBV2 and TRBJ2-7; maybe TRBD1 (5 bases). The CDR3 loop spans 15 amino acids. Trimming removed 6 bases at V and 0 bases at J, with 15 bases between. Germline-derived CDR1 and CDR2 are SNHLY and FYNNEI. The CDR3 bases are TGTGCCAGCAGGGCGCAGCACAGGAGCTCCTACGAGCAGTACTTC. It encodes CASRAQHRSSYEQYF.

Turning to this clonotype: A read error may explain this, as a much larger clone is one base away. The V call is TRBV6-1, the J call TRBJ2-2; perhaps D is TRBD1 or TRBD2 (5 bases each). Germline V lookup: CDR1 MNHNS, CDR2 SASEGT. The CDR3 consists of 16 residues. This chain's CDR3 is CASSERRGRNTGELCF. The CDR3 coding sequence is TGTGCCAGCAGTGAACGTCGGGGCCGGAACACCGGGGAGCTGTGTTTT.

There are a few counts of this clonotype. V and J are TRBV5-6 and TRBJ2-5; 11 bases map to TRBD2. The V segment lost 2 bases and the J segment 8 bases; nucleotides outside the gene matches: 8. Germline-derived CDR1 and CDR2 are SGHDT and YYEEEE. This CDR3 has 15 amino acids. The CDR3 nucleotides read TGTGCCAGCAGCTTCTTAACTAGCGGGAGAGGAACCCAGTACTTC. This translates into CASSFLTSGRGTQYF.

The V and J genes are TRBV5-1 and TRBJ1-6; TRBD1 is a possible D gene (5 bases). There are 16 residues in the CDR3. V was shortened by 8 bases and J by 1 base, with 16 bases between the two germline ends. The germline CDR1 and CDR2 sequences are SGHRS and YFSETQ. The CDR3 sequence is CASNPGIGSYNSPLHF. The CDR3 DNA follows: TGCGCCAGTAACCCAGGGATCGGATCCTATAATTCACCCCTCCACTTT.

Concerning this clonotype: Its ends do not fully match the called genes, so a read error is possible. The gene calls are TRBV12-3 or TRBV12-4 and TRBJ1-5; the match to TRBD1 covers 7 bases. The CDR3 runs 18 residues. The CDR3 here is CANPASDRQNYSTQPQHF. The CDR3 bases are TGTGCCAATCCTGCTTCGGACAGGCAGAACTATAGCACTCAGCCCCAGCATTTT.

There are many counts of this clonotype. The rearrangement joins TRBV3-1 to TRBJ1-2; 8 positions match TRBD1. Trimming cost V 2 bases and J 6 bases; bases outside gene matches: 2. This CDR3 is 13 amino acids long. CDR1 and CDR2 from the germline V gene are LGHDT and YNNKEL (reference sequence). DNA for the CDR3: TGTGCCAGCAGCCAAACAGGGGGAGATGGCTACACCTTC. Protein product: CASSQTGGDGYTF. The complete variable domain, with remaining parts taken from reference TRBV3-1 and TRBJ1-2, reads DTAVSQTPKYLVTQMGNDKSIKCEQNLGHDTMYWYKQDSKKFLKIMFSYNNKELIINETVPNRFSPKSPDKAHLNLHINSLELGDSAVYFCASSQTGGDGYTFGSGTRLTVV.

This clonotype was picked up a small number of times. The chain combines TRBV12-3 or TRBV12-4 with TRBJ2-1, with a possible D match to TRBD2 (5 bases). The CDR3 is 13 amino acids. The V and J ends lost 5 bases and 4 bases respectively, with 9 bases between them. CDR3 loop: CASSTGLYNEQFF. The DNA of the CDR3 is TGTGCCAGCAGTACCGGACTTTACAATGAGCAGTTCTTC.

This clonotype has ten or more counts. V is TRBV30 and J is TRBJ2-1; 8 bases fit TRBD2. The length of the CDR3 is 14 residues. After removal of 4 bases from V and 0 bases from J, the junction contained 2 bases not matched to a gene. Germline values: CDR1 GTSNPN, CDR2 SVGIG (reference sequence). The CDR3 DNA follows: TGTGCCTGGACTCGGGAGGGCTCCTACAATGAGCAGTTCTTC. As protein: CAWTREGSYNEQFF.

V and J are TRBV12-3 or TRBV12-4 and TRBJ2-2; TRBD2 matches 7 bases. After removal of 2 bases from V and 1 base from J, the junction contained 4 bases not matched to a gene. The CDR3 covers 16 residues. The CDR3 DNA follows: TGTGCCAGCAGTTTAATTGGCGGGGGGAACACCGGGGAGCTGTTTTTT. As protein: CASSLIGGGNTGELFF.

This clonotype was seen once. This may be a read error, as it is one base from a much larger clone. In DNA, the CDR3 is TGTGCCAGCAGCTTAGATCTGGGGGGGGCCACAGATACGCAGTATTTT. This encodes CASSLDLGGATDTQYF. The rearrangement uses TRBV11-2 and TRBJ2-3, with D perhaps TRBD2 (7 bases). V dropped 0 bases and J dropped 2 bases, with 12 bases sitting between them. This CDR3 is built from 16 residues. Looked up from germline, CDR1 is SGHAT and CDR2 is FQNNGV.

This clonotype was observed many times. The rearrangement links TRBV28 to TRBJ2-1; 8 bases are shared with TRBD2. V lost 10 bases and J lost 5; bases outside the gene matches: 13. The germline gives CDR1 MDHEN, CDR2 SYDVKM. The CDR3 extends over 15 amino acids. Here the CDR3 DNA reads TGTGCCACCCTCAGCGGGAGTAGACAGAACAATGAGCAGTTCTTC. The encoded protein is CATLSGSRQNNEQFF.

This clonotype was counted many times. This chain uses TRBV12-3 or TRBV12-4 with TRBJ2-1; perhaps D is TRBD1 or TRBD2 (5 bases each). Trimming took off 6 bases at V and 0 bases at J, with 12 bases between the two ends. The CDR3 extends over 15 amino acids. The CDR3 DNA reads as TGTGCCAGCAGACTGGGGCTAGCCTCCTACAATGAGCAGTTCTTC. It translates to CASRLGLASYNEQFF.